What follows are 20 T cell receptor beta chains derived from one specimen sequenced in a study of T cells after posttransplantation cyclophosphamide. Assay: immunoSEQ multiplex PCR; the TCRdb copy retains only in-frame clones and omits some. This repertoire shows 8,000 to 10,000 clones, roughly 80% found once; its top ten account for around 16%. A marrow graft followed busulfan-fludarabine conditioning, with cyclophosphamide on days +3 and +4. Sequencing used PBMCs, obtained 1,700 to 2,000 days after a stem cell transplant with posttransplant cyclophosphamide. The receptor source for this set is a female patient aged 40 to 50 who received an allogeneic stem cell transplant from a related donor, was CMV-positive, and had no GVHD. Some of the T cells might come from the graft donor.

The chain has TRBV7-9 and TRBJ2-7; TRBD2 matches 8 bases. This CDR3 region has 16 residues. The germline V gene encodes CDR1 SEHNR and CDR2 FQNEAQ (reference sequence). V shed 4 bases and J 7 bases; nucleotides not matched to a gene: 15. CDR3 in DNA: TGTGCCAGCAGCTCTTCGGGGCGGGGGGACCTCGCGGAGCAGTACTTC. It encodes CASSSSGRGDLAEQYF.

This rearrangement joins TRBV14 to TRBJ2-7; 9 bases match TRBD1. Germline CDR1 reads SGHDN; CDR2 reads FVKESK. This CDR3 comprises 22 residues. Trimming removed 0 bases from V and 4 bases from J; junction bases left unmatched: 25. The CDR3: CASSQDPDTISFWRDREYEQYF. CDR3 sequence (DNA): TGTGCCAGCAGCCAAGACCCCGACACCATTTCTTTTTGGAGGGACAGGGAGTACGAGCAGTACTTC.

V and J are TRBV25-1 and TRBJ2-7, with 7 bases identical to TRBD1. After removal of 5 bases from V and 2 bases from J, the junction contained 6 bases not matched to a gene. Germline assignment: CDR1 MGHDK and CDR2 SYGVNS. This CDR3 has 14 amino acids. The CDR3: CASSPSTGAYEQYF. CDR3 DNA sequence: TGTGCCAGCAGTCCCTCCACAGGGGCCTACGAGCAGTACTTC.

The sample holds one count of this clone. The V and J genes are TRBV14 and TRBJ2-5; tentatively, D is TRBD2 (5 bases). This CDR3 has 16 residues. Germline values: CDR1 SGHDN, CDR2 FVKESK. V gave up 4 bases and J gave up 1 base, with 16 bases separating them. CDR3 DNA sequence: TGTGCCAGCAGCCCCTGGACGGGATTTGTCCAAGAGACCCAGTACTTC. Amino acid sequence: CASSPWTGFVQETQYF.

This clone was seen only once. The chain uses TRBV4-1 and TRBJ2-1, with 11 bases fitting TRBD1. The CDR3 totals 16 residues. The junction had 4 bases not matched to a gene; V was cut back by 0 bases and J by 6 bases. CDR1 MGHRA and CDR2 YSYEKL come from the germline V gene. The CDR3 sequence is CASSQDPGTGGNEQFF. The CDR3, as DNA: TGCGCCAGCAGCCAAGATCCCGGGACAGGGGGCAATGAGCAGTTCTTC.

This chain links TRBV7-9 with TRBJ1-4; D gene ambiguous. Germline V CDR1 and CDR2: SEHNR, FQNEAQ (reference sequence). Trimming left V 2 bases short and J 8 bases short, with 15 bases between. The CDR3 totals 15 residues. CDR3 nucleotides: TGTGCCAGCAGCTTATATACCGATGCGGGCGAAAAACTGTTTTTT. It specifies CASSLYTDAGEKLFF.

CDR3 region: CASSVESGLGGGEQYF. The CDR3 DNA sequence: TGTGCCAGCAGCGTAGAGTCAGGTCTCGGGGGGGGCGAGCAGTACTTC. This chain uses TRBV9 with TRBJ2-7; 8 positions agree with TRBD2. In germline, CDR1 is SGDLS, CDR2 YYNGEE. The CDR3 is 16 residues long. V lost 0 bases, J lost 6 bases, and 11 bases stayed unmatched.

The table lists this clone with a count of one. The junction differs from germline at one of its ends, possibly a read error. Other DNA sequences in this sample translate to the same CDR3. CDR3 DNA: TGTGCCAGCTCTTGGGGGACAGGGATGAAAAATTCACCCCTCCACTTT. It encodes CASSWGTGMKNSPLHF. The chain has TRBV5-1 and TRBJ1-6; TRBD1 matches 9 bases. CDR1 and CDR2 (germline): SGHRS, YFSETQ. This CDR3 has 16 residues. Variable domain in full (rest from reference TRBV5-1 and TRBJ1-6): KAGVTQTPRYLIKTRGQQVTLSCSPISGHRSVSWYQQTPGQGLQFLFEYFSETQRNKGNFPGRFSGRQFSNSRSEMNVSTLELGDSALYLCASSWGTGMKNSPLHFGNGTRLTVT.

The chain uses TRBV18 and TRBJ1-1, with 7 positions matching TRBD1. The CDR3 contains 16 residues. The V gene's germline CDR1 is KGHSH and CDR2 LQKENI. J lost 0 bases, V lost 2 bases, and 6 bases had no gene match. The CDR3, as DNA: TGTGCCAGCTCACCAGTCCGGACAGGTTTGAACACTGAAGCTTTCTTT. It specifies CASSPVRTGLNTEAFF.

This sequence joins TRBV14 and TRBJ2-3; D unresolved. This CDR3 is built from 13 residues. V lost 10 bases, J lost 1 base, and 12 bases lay in between. The V gene's germline CDR1 is SGHDN and CDR2 FVKESK. This chain's CDR3 is CATKTAGTDTQYF. The CDR3 bases are TGTGCCACCAAGACGGCGGGCACAGATACGCAGTATTTT.

The CDR3 coding sequence is TGCGCCAGCAGCTTTCCAGGGCGGGACGGGGCTGAAGCTTTCTTT. Its translation is CASSFPGRDGAEAFF. The chain uses TRBV5-1 and TRBJ1-1, with D possibly TRBD1 on 5 matching bases. The CDR3 is 15 amino acids. Germline V gene sequence: CDR1 SGHRS, CDR2 YFSETQ. The V end was cut by 2 bases, the J end by 6 bases, with 17 bases between.

This clone was counted between two and nine times. The chain carries TRBV19 and TRBJ1-2; TRBD1 might be the D (6 bases). Trimming stripped 10 bases from V and 2 bases from J, with 14 bases between. Germline lookup yields CDR1 LNHDA and CDR2 SQIVND (reference sequence). The CDR3 length is 13 residues. The CDR3 sequence: CATLPGQNYGYTF. The CDR3 DNA sequence: TGTGCCACACTGCCCGGACAGAACTATGGCTACACCTTC.

This CDR3 is CASSLARDRGNTEAFF. CDR3 nucleotide sequence: TGTGCCAGCAGTTTAGCTCGGGACAGGGGCAACACTGAAGCTTTCTTT. The chain is built from TRBV27 and TRBJ1-1, with 10 bases identical to TRBD1. Germline lookup yields CDR1 MNHEY and CDR2 SMNVEV (reference sequence). Trimming cost V 2 bases and J 2 bases; bases outside gene matches: 5. The CDR3 is made up of 16 amino acids.

The J gene is TRBJ2-1, the V gene TRBV9; 14 bases agree with TRBD2. Per germline, CDR1 SGDLS and CDR2 YYNGEE. The CDR3 sequence is 19 residues long. V dropped 3 bases and J dropped 4; count of bases not matched to a gene: 12. As DNA, the CDR3 is TGTGCCAGCAGCGGAAGACTAGCGGGGGGGCCCACCCTTTACAATGAGCAGTTCTTC. This sequence encodes CASSGRLAGGPTLYNEQFF. Together with reference TRBV9 and TRBJ2-1, the CDR3 gives the full variable domain: DSGVTQTPKHLITATGQRVTLRCSPRSGDLSVYWYQQSLDQGLQFLIQYYNGEERAKGNILERFSAQQFPDLHSELNLSSLELGDSALYFCASSGRLAGGPTLYNEQFFGPGTRLTVL.

The CDR3 DNA is TGCGCCAGCAGCTTGACTCAAACCTACGAGCAGTACTTC. Protein product: CASSLTQTYEQYF. The V call is TRBV5-1, the J call TRBJ2-7; D not certain. The CDR3 is 13 residues long. The V end lost 1 base, the J end lost 2 bases, and 7 bases lay between the germline ends. The germline V gene has CDR1 SGHRS and CDR2 YFSETQ.

The gene calls are TRBV28 and TRBJ1-4; the D gene is possibly TRBD1 (5 bases). The CDR3 spans 14 residues. V was cut by 2 bases and J by 7 bases, with 11 bases left in between. Germline assignment: CDR1 MDHEN and CDR2 SYDVKM. The chain's CDR3 is CASSLPQGGEKLFF. In DNA, the CDR3 is TGTGCCAGCAGTTTACCGCAGGGAGGTGAAAAACTGTTTTTT.

This sequence joins TRBV4-3 and TRBJ2-1; TRBD1 agrees at 9 bases. The CDR3 covers 15 residues. Trimming cost V 0 bases and J 6 bases; bases outside gene matches: 3. Germline CDR1 is LGHNA and CDR2 is YSLEER. The CDR3 bases are TGCGCCAGCAGCCAAGATGGGACAGGGTTCAATGAGCAGTTCTTC. The encoded protein is CASSQDGTGFNEQFF.

The chain couples TRBV6-6 to TRBJ2-2, with D possibly TRBD2 on 5 matching bases. CDR3 size: 13 residues. CDR1 MNHNY and CDR2 SVGAGI come from the germline V gene (reference sequence). Between the trimmed V and J ends, which lost 6 bases and 5 bases, there was a span of 10 bases. CDR3 sequence: CASRPRGTGELFF. CDR3 nucleotide sequence: TGTGCCAGCAGACCACGGGGAACCGGGGAGCTGTTTTTT.

The chain is built from TRBV20-1 and TRBJ2-7, with D tentatively TRBD1 (6 bases). Per the germline V gene, CDR1 is DFQATT and CDR2 is SNEGSKA (reference sequence). Between the trimmed V and J ends, which lost 4 bases and 6 bases, there was a span of 10 bases. This CDR3 spans 11 amino acids. CDR3 loop: CSAMRGGEQYF. Here the CDR3 DNA reads TGCAGTGCTATGAGAGGGGGCGAGCAGTACTTC.

This clone appeared a few times. This chain connects TRBV9 to TRBJ1-2; 7 nucleotides line up with TRBD1. This CDR3 contains 13 residues. Germline V CDR1 and CDR2: SGDLS, YYNGEE. J lost 4 bases, V lost 1 base, and 1 base had no gene match. The CDR3 DNA reads TGTGCCAGCAGCGTACGACAGGGCTATGGCTACACCTTC. Its protein is CASSVRQGYGYTF.